These 14 T cell receptor beta chains came from one sample sequenced in a study of T-cell memory formation after mild COVID-19. TCRdb re-analysed the 5' RACE reads in MiXCR, keeping a single row per CDR3 protein. The profile shows 250,000 to 300,000 distinct CDR3 sequences, 15% to 20% of them singletons. The sequenced material came from PBMCs or a T cell subset sorted from them (not recorded which). These receptors were taken from a man aged 18 to 29 who had mild COVID-19 (a few samples of this study predate the infection). Cell type and time point are not known.

The V call is TRBV7-3, the J call TRBJ2-1, with a possible D match to TRBD1 (6 bases). From germline, CDR1 is SGHTA and CDR2 FQGTGA. The CDR3 extends over 15 amino acids. Trimming shortened V by 4 bases and J by 5 bases, and 15 bases separated the two germline ends. The CDR3 sequence: CASSSDAGTHNEQFF. In DNA, the CDR3 is TGTGCCAGCAGCTCCGATGCCGGGACACACAATGAGCAGTTCTTC.

This clonotype was counted at least ten times. This chain connects TRBV6-6 to TRBJ1-6, with 8 bases identical to TRBD1. Germline V gene data show CDR1 as MNHNY and CDR2 as SVGAGI (reference sequence). Trimming at V came to 4 bases and at J to 10 bases, leaving 6 bases not matched to a gene. CDR3 length: 14 residues. The CDR3 nucleotides are TGTGCCAGCAGTTCCAGGGGGCCAGGGTCACCCCTCCACTTT. Its protein is CASSSRGPGSPLHF.

This clonotype was picked up many times. The rearrangement links TRBV5-1 to TRBJ2-7; 7 bases are shared with TRBD1. The CDR3 runs 13 residues. Germline-derived CDR1 and CDR2 are SGHRS and YFSETQ. V gave up 4 bases and J gave up 6 bases; unmatched junction bases: 7. In DNA, the CDR3 is TGCGCCAGCAGCAGGTCTTGGGACAGCGAGCAGTACTTC. Protein: CASSRSWDSEQYF.

This clonotype was seen many times. The rearrangement uses TRBV14 and TRBJ2-1, with D hard to call. Germline V lookup: CDR1 SGHDN, CDR2 FVKESK. Deletions cut 1 base from V and 6 bases from J, with 1 base between. CDR3 length: 11 amino acids. CDR3 bases: TGTGCCAGCAGCCAAGGCAATGAGCAGTTCTTC. It is translated as CASSQGNEQFF.

The sample holds a few counts of this clonotype. The chain joins TRBV6-2 or TRBV6-3 to TRBJ2-6, with D perhaps TRBD1 (5 bases). This CDR3 is built from 15 residues. Germline V gene sequence: CDR1 MNHEY, CDR2 SVGEGT. Trimming pared 4 bases from V and 2 bases from J, leaving 9 bases between. DNA for the CDR3: TGTGCCAGCAGTTTTCAGGGCCCTGGGGCCAACGTCCTGACTTTC. Protein: CASSFQGPGANVLTF.

V and J are TRBV29-1 and TRBJ2-3, with D possibly being TRBD2 (5 bases). The length of the CDR3 is 15 residues. Germline lookup yields CDR1 SQVTM and CDR2 ANQGSEA. V was pared by 2 bases and J by 1 base, with 13 bases between. CDR3 protein: CSVERGRDGTDTQYF. CDR3 DNA: TGCAGCGTTGAACGGGGTAGGGATGGCACAGATACGCAGTATTTT.

The rearrangement joins TRBV6-2 or TRBV6-3 to TRBJ2-7; TRBD1 is a possible D gene (5 bases). The CDR3 contains 15 residues. CDR1 MNHEY and CDR2 SVGEGT come from the germline V gene. V lost 4 bases, J lost 0 bases, and 13 bases lay in between. The DNA for the CDR3 is TGTGCCAGCAGTTTTCAGGGATCGTCCTCCTACGAGCAGTACTTC. Amino acids: CASSFQGSSSYEQYF.

V is TRBV5-5 and J is TRBJ1-4, with a weak D call TRBD1 (5 bases). Germline V gene data show CDR1 as SGHKS and CDR2 as YYEKEE (reference sequence). The CDR3 spans 14 residues. V was shortened by 4 bases and J by 11 bases, with 18 bases between the two germline ends. The CDR3: CASSRDRLVGKLFF. CDR3 DNA: TGTGCCAGCAGCCGGGACCGCCTGGTGGGTAAACTGTTTTTT.

The chain carries TRBV6-5 and TRBJ2-2; 7 nucleotides align to TRBD2. The CDR3 spans 16 residues. CDR1 and CDR2 (germline): MNHEY, SVGAGI. J gave up 6 bases and V 10 bases, and 17 bases lay outside the gene matches. CDR3 loop: CATRWGGSVVAGELFF. CDR3 coding DNA: TGTGCCACCAGATGGGGGGGGAGCGTAGTTGCCGGGGAGCTGTTTTTT.

The V gene is TRBV7-2, the J gene TRBJ1-1; the D is unclear. Germline assignment: CDR1 SGHTA and CDR2 FQGNSA. Trimming removed 5 bases from V and 11 bases from J, with 18 bases in between. The CDR3 sequence is 13 residues long. The CDR3 here is CASSPGVGRWAFF. The CDR3 bases are TGTGCCAGCAGCCCGGGCGTTGGGCGATGGGCTTTCTTT.

Ten or more counts support this clonotype. A read error may produce the germline difference seen at one junction end. V usage is TRBV7-7 and J usage is TRBJ2-5, with TRBD2 as a possible D gene (6 bases). The germline V gene encodes CDR1 SSHAT and CDR2 FNYEAQ (reference sequence). The CDR3 has 13 residues. CDR3: CASSLDGGETQYF. The CDR3 DNA sequence: TGTGCTAGCAGCTTGGACGGGGGAGAGACCCAGTACTTC.

In this sample, this clonotype turned up once. The CDR3 coding sequence is TGTGCCAGCAGCAGCAGACAGGGTACGACACCCCTCCACTTT. Its protein is CASSSRQGTTPLHF. The V call is TRBV21-1, the J call TRBJ1-6; the table calls TRBD1, which could not be checked here. TRBV21-1 is noted as a pseudogene. This CDR3 has 14 residues.

Written as DNA, the CDR3 is TGTGCCAGCAGGCCTCCCGCCGGGGCTGGGAACACTGAAGCTTTCTTT. It codes for CASRPPAGAGNTEAFF. The chain links TRBV7-3 to TRBJ1-1; TRBD1 is a possible D gene (5 bases). The CDR3 covers 16 residues. Trimming removed 6 bases from V and 1 base from J, with 18 bases in between. The germline V gene encodes CDR1 SGHTA and CDR2 FQGTGA.

The V and J genes are TRBV20-1 and TRBJ1-1; D uncertain. Germline V gene lookup returns CDR1 DFQATT and CDR2 SNEGSKA (reference sequence). Trimming pared 2 bases from V and 10 bases from J, leaving 20 bases between. This CDR3 is built from 14 residues. CDR3 loop: CSARKSRPPGRAFF. The CDR3 bases are TGCAGTGCTAGAAAGTCCAGGCCCCCAGGTAGAGCTTTCTTT.